Below, 13 T cell receptor beta chains from the same sample are listed, as sequenced in a study of chemoradiotherapy in HPV16-positive cancers (dated by TCRdb to 2021 to 2024). The method behind the library was the immunoSEQ multiplex PCR assay. TCRdb re-hosts the immuneACCESS table, in-frame sequences only. Its copies lack some clones; in the studies checked, an unresolved V gene accounts for under half of them, and the cause for the rest is not known. The sample yields about 68,000 clones; roughly 90% were counted once. The ten largest account for just over 4% of the sample. Sequencing used blood, obtained from a patient who underwent chemoradiotherapy. The receptors originated from a human donor with HPV-associated anogenital cancer.

Notes on this clone: Distinct nucleotide sequences in the sample also encode this CDR3. The chain couples TRBV6-1 to TRBJ2-1; D possibly corresponds to TRBD2 (6 bases). V was clipped by 3 bases and J by 1 base, with 25 bases between them. CDR3 length: 20 amino acids. Per germline, CDR1 MNHNS and CDR2 SASEGT. The CDR3 reads CASSERGLAGLTESYNEQFF. For the CDR3, the DNA is TGTGCCAGCAGTGAGCGAGGACTGGCGGGATTAACGGAATCCTACAATGAGCAGTTCTTC.

The V and J genes are TRBV4-2 and TRBJ1-6; a possible D gene is TRBD1 (5 bases). The CDR3 is made up of 13 amino acids. From germline, CDR1 is LGHNA and CDR2 YNFKEQ. With 5 bases removed from V and 11 bases from J, the gap between germline ends came to 13 bases. This chain's CDR3 is CASSATDITPLHF. In DNA, the CDR3 is TGTGCCAGCAGCGCGACAGATATTACACCCCTCCACTTT.

The rearrangement joins TRBV27 to TRBJ2-5, with 8 bases aligning to TRBD2. Germline V gene lookup returns CDR1 MNHEY and CDR2 SMNVEV (reference sequence). The CDR3 totals 13 residues. The junction had 4 bases not matched to a gene; V was cut back by 5 bases and J by 5 bases. CDR3 sequence reads: CASSRGGPETQYF. The CDR3 bases are TGTGCCAGCAGTCGGGGGGGCCCGGAGACCCAGTACTTC.

The CDR3 region is CASFTGLAYNEQFF. The DNA for the CDR3 is TGCGCCAGCTTCACGGGACTAGCCTACAATGAGCAGTTCTTC. The rearrangement links TRBV5-1 to TRBJ2-1, with TRBD2 matching 8 bases. The germline V gene has CDR1 SGHRS and CDR2 YFSETQ. The CDR3 contains 14 residues. The junction had 5 bases not matched to a gene; V was cut back by 7 bases and J by 2 bases.

V is TRBV21-1 and J is TRBJ2-7; no check of the table's D call, TRBD1, against the DNA was made. TRBV21-1 is termed a pseudogene. CDR3 length equals 14 residues. The CDR3 sequence is CASGGTGKTYEQYF. CDR3 sequence (DNA): TGTGCCAGCGGGGGGACAGGGAAGACCTACGAGCAGTACTTC.

The table lists this clone with a few counts. The chain has TRBV29-1 and TRBJ1-4, with 9 positions matching TRBD1. This CDR3 is 13 amino acids long. Germline V CDR1 and CDR2: SQVTM, ANQGSEA. After removal of 6 bases from V and 5 bases from J, the junction contained 4 bases not matched to a gene. This CDR3 reads CSVGQGRNEKLFF. The CDR3 DNA follows: TGCAGCGTAGGACAGGGGCGGAATGAAAAACTGTTTTTT.

V and J are TRBV15 and TRBJ2-3, with 7 bases fitting TRBD2. Unmatched junction bases numbered 10, after V lost 8 bases and J lost 8 bases. The CDR3 totals 13 residues. Germline-derived CDR1 and CDR2 are LNHNV and YYDKDF (reference sequence). The CDR3 loop reads CATALGGVGTQYF. CDR3 DNA: TGTGCCACCGCATTGGGGGGGGTTGGTACGCAGTATTTT.

The V gene is TRBV19, the J gene TRBJ1-2; D perhaps matches TRBD1 (6 bases). V was shortened by 1 base and J by 6 bases, with 15 bases between the two germline ends. Germline CDR1 reads LNHDA; CDR2 reads SQIVND (reference sequence). The CDR3 is made up of 15 amino acids. CDR3 coding DNA: TGTGCCAGTAGTATAGGGGCAGGGGAGCTCCATGGCTACACCTTC. It encodes CASSIGAGELHGYTF.

The chain combines TRBV6-6 with TRBJ2-1; D ambiguous. This CDR3 has 12 residues. The V gene's germline CDR1 is MNHNY and CDR2 SVGAGI (reference sequence). Trimming took off 6 bases at V and 7 bases at J, with 10 bases between the two ends. CDR3 DNA sequence: TGTGCCAGCAGCGCAAATGGTAATGAGCAGTTCTTC. This translates into CASSANGNEQFF.

The chain carries TRBV6-1 and TRBJ1-5; D is possibly TRBD1 (5 bases). The V gene lost 3 bases and the J gene lost 13 bases, with 7 bases spanning the gap. Germline V gives CDR1 MNHNS, CDR2 SASEGT. This CDR3 is 10 amino acids long. The CDR3 DNA reads TGTGCCAGCAGTGAGACAGTACAGCATTTT. It yields the protein CASSETVQHF.

The CDR3 sequence: CASSLLSRSSYEQYF. In DNA form, the CDR3 reads TGTGCCAGCAGTTTATTAAGCAGGAGCTCCTACGAGCAGTACTTC. The chain combines TRBV28 with TRBJ2-7; D is undetermined. V lost 1 base and J 0 bases, leaving 10 bases between the germline ends. The CDR3 consists of 15 residues. Germline CDR1 and CDR2: MDHEN and SYDVKM.

The V and J genes are TRBV27 and TRBJ2-7; TRBD1 aligns across 7 bases. CDR1 MNHEY and CDR2 SMNVEV come from the germline V gene (reference sequence). The V gene end was trimmed by 4 bases and the J gene end by 0 bases; junction bases not matched to a gene: 6. The CDR3 totals 15 residues. The CDR3 nucleotides read TGTGCCAGCAGTTCCCGGGACAGTTCCTCCTACGAGCAGTACTTC. Protein product: CASSSRDSSSYEQYF.

J is TRBJ1-3 and V is TRBV2; 9 bases are a match to TRBD1. J was trimmed by 4 bases and V by 5 bases; bases with no gene match: 9. The CDR3 length is 16 residues. CDR1 is SNHLY, CDR2 FYNNEI, per germline. CDR3 DNA sequence: TGTGCCAGCAGTTACGAATACAGGGGGCAAGGAAACACCATATATTTT. Translated, it gives CASSYEYRGQGNTIYF.